The 14 T cell receptor beta chains in this list originate from one sample, sequenced in a study of tumor T cells in aggressive B-cell lymphoma. The repertoire was sequenced with immunoSEQ multiplex PCR; TCRdb's copy has only in-frame clones and lacks some. The sample carries several hundred clones, around 77% recorded once. Sequencing used tumor tissue. These receptors all come from an adult with diffuse large B cell lymphoma. Some clones in this sample may be carry-over from other donors' samples.

This CDR3 reads CASSPRSGDNSPLHF. CDR3 DNA: TGTGCCAGCTCACCGCGTTCAGGGGATAATTCACCCCTCCACTTT. The chain carries TRBV18 and TRBJ1-6; D is possibly TRBD1 (6 bases). Germline assignment: CDR1 KGHSH and CDR2 LQKENI. This CDR3 has 15 residues. The V gene lost 3 bases and the J gene lost 5 bases, with 11 bases spanning the gap.

V gene TRBV5-4 combines with J gene TRBJ1-1; no reliable D call. V lost 2 bases, J lost 2 bases, and 7 bases lay in between. This CDR3 is built from 13 residues. Germline CDR1 reads SGHNT; CDR2 reads YYREEE (reference sequence). The CDR3 loop reads CASSLRENTEAFF. The CDR3 DNA is TGTGCCAGCAGCTTAAGAGAAAACACTGAAGCTTTCTTT.

V is TRBV7-2 and J is TRBJ2-3, with 8 bases aligning to TRBD2. The J segment lost 7 bases and the V segment lost 6 bases, leaving 15 bases of the junction unmatched. CDR1 and CDR2 from the germline V gene are SGHTA and FQGNSA. The CDR3 covers 16 residues. The CDR3 nucleotides are TGTGCCAGCAGTTCGAGTAGCGGGGTACCCTCGAATACGCAGTATTTT. Its protein is CASSSSSGVPSNTQYF.

This sequence joins TRBV10-3 and TRBJ2-2, with TRBD1 matching over 8 bases. This CDR3 contains 13 residues. J gave up 10 bases and V 5 bases, and 6 bases lay outside the gene matches. Germline CDR1 and CDR2: ENHRY and SYGVKD. The CDR3 loop reads CAISTTGGMELFF. CDR3 DNA sequence: TGTGCCATCAGTACTACAGGGGGGATGGAGCTGTTTTTT.

This sequence joins TRBV18 and TRBJ1-1; D may be TRBD1 (5 bases). V lost 0 bases to trimming and J lost 3 bases, with 17 bases between them. Looked up from germline, CDR1 is KGHSH and CDR2 is LQKENI. The CDR3 length is 17 residues. The CDR3 spells CASSPPSLRGRDTEAFF. CDR3 DNA: TGTGCCAGCTCACCACCGAGTTTAAGGGGCCGGGACACTGAAGCTTTCTTT.

The chain joins TRBV27 to TRBJ2-7; TRBD2 aligns across 8 bases. There are 14 residues in the CDR3. V lost 6 bases and J lost 4; bases outside the gene matches: 8. Germline loops: CDR1 MNHEY, CDR2 SMNVEV (reference sequence). CDR3 sequence (DNA): TGTGCCAGCAGCGTTATTAGCGGGGTATACGAGCAGTACTTC. It codes for CASSVISGVYEQYF.

This chain connects TRBV19 to TRBJ2-6; TRBD2 matches 9 bases. Germline V gives CDR1 LNHDA, CDR2 SQIVND (reference sequence). J lost 1 base, V lost 1 base, and 8 bases had no gene match. CDR3 size: 19 residues. The CDR3 protein is CASSIAASGVASGANVLTF. The CDR3 DNA sequence: TGTGCCAGTAGTATAGCGGCTAGCGGGGTAGCATCTGGGGCCAACGTCCTGACTTTC.

This clone occurred a few times. The rearrangement uses TRBV7-3 and TRBJ2-1; 14 bases align to TRBD2. The CDR3 totals 19 residues. CDR1 and CDR2 from the germline V gene are SGHTA and FQGTGA. V dropped 5 bases and J dropped 1; count of bases not matched to a gene: 10. The CDR3 is CASSPGPGTSGGSYNEQFF. The CDR3 DNA follows: TGTGCCAGCAGCCCCGGTCCCGGGACTAGCGGGGGATCCTACAATGAGCAGTTCTTC.

The rearrangement joins TRBV11-3 to TRBJ1-1; no reliable D call. Germline V gene sequence: CDR1 SGHNT, CDR2 YENEEA. The CDR3 has 14 residues. V dropped 1 base and J dropped 1 base, with 7 bases sitting between them. CDR3 in DNA: TGTGCCAGCAGCTTAGGCCGTAGGAACACTGAAGCTTTCTTT. It specifies CASSLGRRNTEAFF. Full variable domain (rest looked up from reference TRBV11-3 and TRBJ1-1): EAGVVQSPRYKIIEKKQPVAFWCNPISGHNTLYWYLQNLGQGPELLIRYENEEAVDDSQLPKDRFSAERLKGVDSTLKIQPAELGDSAVYLCASSLGRRNTEAFFGQGTRLTVV.

The V and J genes are TRBV15 and TRBJ2-7; a weak D match, TRBD2 (6 bases). The CDR3 extends over 14 amino acids. From germline, CDR1 is LNHNV and CDR2 YYDKDF (reference sequence). Deletions cut 3 bases from V and 2 bases from J, with 11 bases between. In DNA form, the CDR3 reads TGTGCCACCAGCAGGGGACTCGAAACCTACGAGCAGTACTTC. Its translation is CATSRGLETYEQYF. Drawing the rest from reference TRBV15 and TRBJ2-7, the complete variable domain is DAMVIQNPRYQVTQFGKPVTLSCSQTLNHNVMYWYQQKSSQAPKLLFHYYDKDFNNEADTPDNFQSRRPNTSFCFLDIRSPGLGDTAMYLCATSRGLETYEQYFGPGTRLTVT.

The genes are TRBV9 and TRBJ2-5, with 7 nucleotides matching TRBD1. Germline V gene lookup returns CDR1 SGDLS and CDR2 YYNGEE. V dropped 4 bases and J dropped 0; count of bases not matched to a gene: 6. CDR3 length: 15 amino acids. The CDR3 region is CASSLQGWYQETQYF. The CDR3 DNA reads TGTGCCAGCAGCCTACAGGGGTGGTACCAAGAGACCCAGTACTTC.

The chain has TRBV7-3 and TRBJ2-3; 12 bases agree with TRBD2. The germline V gene encodes CDR1 SGHTA and CDR2 FQGTGA. The V and J ends lost 4 bases and 5 bases, in that order; junction bases with no gene match: 4. The CDR3 has 15 amino acids. The CDR3 DNA is TGTGCCAGCAGCTCCAGACTAGCGGGGGAAGATACGCAGTATTTT. It is translated as CASSSRLAGEDTQYF.

CDR3 in amino acids: CASSLVGGHDYEQYF. The CDR3 coding sequence is TGTGCCAGCAGCTTGGTGGGGGGTCACGACTACGAGCAGTACTTC. The V gene is TRBV5-6, the J gene TRBJ2-7, with D perhaps TRBD2 (6 bases). V lost 0 bases, J lost 3 bases, and 13 bases lay in between. The CDR3 is made up of 15 amino acids. Germline loops: CDR1 SGHDT, CDR2 YYEEEE.

This clone was seen just once. The chain is built from TRBV9 and TRBJ1-4, with 7 bases identical to TRBD1. Trimming removed 4 bases from V and 5 bases from J; junction bases left unmatched: 2. The CDR3 runs 13 residues. Germline V gene sequence: CDR1 SGDLS, CDR2 YYNGEE. CDR3 coding DNA: TGTGCCAGCAGCCCGACAGGGAATGAAAAACTGTTTTTT. This gives the protein CASSPTGNEKLFF.